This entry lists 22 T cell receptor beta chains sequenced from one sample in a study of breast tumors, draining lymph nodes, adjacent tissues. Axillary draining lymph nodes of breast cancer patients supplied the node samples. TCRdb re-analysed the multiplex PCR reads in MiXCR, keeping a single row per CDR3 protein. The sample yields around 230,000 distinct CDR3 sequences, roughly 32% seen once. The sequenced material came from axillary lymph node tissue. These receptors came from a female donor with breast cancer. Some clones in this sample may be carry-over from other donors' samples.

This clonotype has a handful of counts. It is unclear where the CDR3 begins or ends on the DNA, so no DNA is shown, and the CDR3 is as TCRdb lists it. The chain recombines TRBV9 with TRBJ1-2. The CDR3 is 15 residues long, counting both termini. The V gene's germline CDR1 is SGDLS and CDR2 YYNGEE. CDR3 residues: CASSVGAGSNYGSTF.

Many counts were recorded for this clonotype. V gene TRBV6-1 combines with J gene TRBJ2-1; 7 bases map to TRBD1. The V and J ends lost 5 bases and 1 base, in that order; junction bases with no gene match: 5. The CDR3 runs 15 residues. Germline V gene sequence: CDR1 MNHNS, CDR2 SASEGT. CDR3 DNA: TGTGCCAGCAGTAGCCAGGGGGTATCCTACAATGAGCAGTTCTTC. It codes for CASSSQGVSYNEQFF.

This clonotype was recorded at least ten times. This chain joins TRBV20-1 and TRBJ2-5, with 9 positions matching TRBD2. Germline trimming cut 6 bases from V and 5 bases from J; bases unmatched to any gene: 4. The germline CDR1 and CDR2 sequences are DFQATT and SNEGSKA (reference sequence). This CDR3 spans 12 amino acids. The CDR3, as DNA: TGCAGTGCAACTCTAGCGGGGGAGACCCAGTACTTC. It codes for CSATLAGETQYF.

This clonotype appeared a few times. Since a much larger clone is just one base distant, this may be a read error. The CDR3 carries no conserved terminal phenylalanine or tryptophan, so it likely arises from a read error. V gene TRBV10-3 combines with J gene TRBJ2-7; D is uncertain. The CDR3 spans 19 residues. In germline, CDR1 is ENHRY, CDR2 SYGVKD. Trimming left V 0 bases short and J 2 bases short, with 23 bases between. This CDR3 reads CAISESTTLSGPRPYEQYL. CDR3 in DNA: TGTGCCATCAGTGAGTCTACTACTTTATCCGGACCTCGTCCCTACGAGCAGTACCTC.

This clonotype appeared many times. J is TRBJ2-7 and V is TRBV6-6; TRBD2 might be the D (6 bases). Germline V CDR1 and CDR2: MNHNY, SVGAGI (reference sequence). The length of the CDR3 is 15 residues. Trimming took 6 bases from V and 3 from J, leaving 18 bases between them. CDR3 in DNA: TGTGCCAGCAGCCTGGTGGGGGGACCTAGCTACGAGCAGTACTTC. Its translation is CASSLVGGPSYEQYF.

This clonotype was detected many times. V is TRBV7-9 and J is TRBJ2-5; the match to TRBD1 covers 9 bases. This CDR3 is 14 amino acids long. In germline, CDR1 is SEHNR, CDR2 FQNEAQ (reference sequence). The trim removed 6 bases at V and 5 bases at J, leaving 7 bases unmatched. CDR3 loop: CASRYGTGLETQYF. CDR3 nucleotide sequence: TGTGCCAGCAGATACGGGACAGGGTTGGAGACCCAGTACTTC.

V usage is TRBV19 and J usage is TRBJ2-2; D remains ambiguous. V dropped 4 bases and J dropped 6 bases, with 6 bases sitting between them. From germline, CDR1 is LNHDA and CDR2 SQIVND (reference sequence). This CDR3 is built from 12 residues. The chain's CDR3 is CASSNTAGELFF. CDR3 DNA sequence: TGTGCCAGTAGTAATACCGCCGGGGAGCTGTTTTTT. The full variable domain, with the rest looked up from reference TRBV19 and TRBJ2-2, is DGGITQSPKYLFRKEGQNVTLSCEQNLNHDAMYWYRQDPGQGLRLIYYSQIVNDFQKGDIAEGYSVSREKKESFPLTVTSAQKNPTAFYLCASSNTAGELFFGEGSRLTVL.

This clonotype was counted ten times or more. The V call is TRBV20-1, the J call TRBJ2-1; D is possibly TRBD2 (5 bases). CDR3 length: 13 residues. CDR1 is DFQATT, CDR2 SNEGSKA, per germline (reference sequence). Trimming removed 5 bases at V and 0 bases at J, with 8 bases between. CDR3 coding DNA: TGCAGTGCTCAGCGGAGCTCCTACAATGAGCAGTTCTTC. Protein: CSAQRSSYNEQFF.

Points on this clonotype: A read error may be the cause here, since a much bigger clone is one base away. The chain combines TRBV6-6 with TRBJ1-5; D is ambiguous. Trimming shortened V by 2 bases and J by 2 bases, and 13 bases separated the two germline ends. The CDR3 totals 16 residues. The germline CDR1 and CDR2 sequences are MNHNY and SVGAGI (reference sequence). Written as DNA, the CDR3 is TGTGCCAGCAGTTACGGTAGGGTCCGGGGCAATCAGCCCCAGCATTTT. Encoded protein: CASSYGRVRGNQPQHF.

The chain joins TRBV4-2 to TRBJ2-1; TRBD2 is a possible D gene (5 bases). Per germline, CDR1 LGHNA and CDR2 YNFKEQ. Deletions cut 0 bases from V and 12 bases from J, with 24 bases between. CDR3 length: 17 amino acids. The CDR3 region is CASSQDGGGSSTDTQFF. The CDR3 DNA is TGTGCCAGCAGCCAAGATGGTGGTGGGTCTAGCACAGATACGCAGTTCTTC.

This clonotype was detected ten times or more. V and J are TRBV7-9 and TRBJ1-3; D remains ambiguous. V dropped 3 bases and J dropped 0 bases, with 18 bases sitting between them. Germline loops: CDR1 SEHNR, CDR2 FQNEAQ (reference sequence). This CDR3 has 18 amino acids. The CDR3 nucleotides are TGTGCCAGCAGCTTCCCGGTGGGGTATTCGCCCTCTGGAAACACCATATATTTT. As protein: CASSFPVGYSPSGNTIYF.

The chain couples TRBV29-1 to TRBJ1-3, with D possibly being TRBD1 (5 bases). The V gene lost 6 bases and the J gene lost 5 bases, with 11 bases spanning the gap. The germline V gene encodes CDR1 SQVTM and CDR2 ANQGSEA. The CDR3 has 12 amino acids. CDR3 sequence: CSVEGRRNTIYF. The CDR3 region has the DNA TGCAGCGTCGAGGGACGGAGAAACACCATATATTTT.

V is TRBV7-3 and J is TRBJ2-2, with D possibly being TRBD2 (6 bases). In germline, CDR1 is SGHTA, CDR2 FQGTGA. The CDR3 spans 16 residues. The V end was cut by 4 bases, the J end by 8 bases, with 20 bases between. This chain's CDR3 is CASSYTGTSATGELFF. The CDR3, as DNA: TGTGCCAGCAGCTATACCGGGACTTCGGCGACTGGGGAGCTGTTTTTT.

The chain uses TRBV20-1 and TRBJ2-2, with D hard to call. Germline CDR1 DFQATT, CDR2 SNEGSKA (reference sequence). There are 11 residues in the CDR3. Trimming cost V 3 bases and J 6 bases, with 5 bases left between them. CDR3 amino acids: CSARDPGELFF. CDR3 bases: TGCAGTGCTAGGGACCCCGGGGAGCTGTTTTTT.

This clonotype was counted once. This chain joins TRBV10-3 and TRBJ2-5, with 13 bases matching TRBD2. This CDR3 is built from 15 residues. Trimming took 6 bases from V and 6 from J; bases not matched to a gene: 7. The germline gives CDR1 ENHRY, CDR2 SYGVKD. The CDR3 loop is CAISSGTSGKKTQYF. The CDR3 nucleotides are TGTGCCATCAGCTCCGGGACTAGCGGGAAAAAGACCCAGTACTTC.

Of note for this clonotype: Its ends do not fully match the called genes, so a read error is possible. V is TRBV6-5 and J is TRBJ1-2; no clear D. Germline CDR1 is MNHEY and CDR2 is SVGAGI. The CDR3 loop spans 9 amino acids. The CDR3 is CASSRTAEF. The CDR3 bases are TGTGCCAGCAGTCGGACCGCTGAATTC.

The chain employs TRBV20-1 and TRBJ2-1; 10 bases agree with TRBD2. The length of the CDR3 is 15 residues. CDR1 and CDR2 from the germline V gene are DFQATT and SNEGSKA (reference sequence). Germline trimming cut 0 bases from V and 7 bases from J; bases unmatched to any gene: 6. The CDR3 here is CSARDLAGEMNEQFF. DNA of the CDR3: TGCAGTGCTAGAGACCTAGCGGGAGAGATGAATGAGCAGTTCTTC.

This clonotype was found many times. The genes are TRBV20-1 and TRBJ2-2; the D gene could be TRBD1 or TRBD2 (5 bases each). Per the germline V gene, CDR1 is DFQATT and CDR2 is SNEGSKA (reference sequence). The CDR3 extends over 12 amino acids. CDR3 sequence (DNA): TGCAGGGGGGACGGGAACACCGGGGAGCTGTTTTTT. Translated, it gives CRGDGNTGELFF.

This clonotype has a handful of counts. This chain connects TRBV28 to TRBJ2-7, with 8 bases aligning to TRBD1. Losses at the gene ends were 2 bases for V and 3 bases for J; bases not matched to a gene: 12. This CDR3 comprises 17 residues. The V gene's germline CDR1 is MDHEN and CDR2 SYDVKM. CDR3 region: CASSLRQGAMFGYEQYF. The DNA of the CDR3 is TGTGCCAGCAGTTTACGCCAGGGGGCTATGTTTGGCTACGAGCAGTACTTC.

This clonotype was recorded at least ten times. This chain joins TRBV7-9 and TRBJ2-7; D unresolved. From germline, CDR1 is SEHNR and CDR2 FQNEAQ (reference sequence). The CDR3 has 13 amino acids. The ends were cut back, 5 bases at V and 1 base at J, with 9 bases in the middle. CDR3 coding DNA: TGTGCCAGCAGCGCCATCTCTTCCTACGAGCAGTACTTC. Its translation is CASSAISSYEQYF.

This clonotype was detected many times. The CDR3 sequence is CASRSVCAGGELFF. The CDR3 region has the DNA TGTGCCAGCCGATCAGTCTGCGCCGGCGGGGAGCTGTTTTTT. The chain employs TRBV3-2 and TRBJ2-2; the table's D call, TRBD1, has no DNA check behind it. TRBV3-2 is shown as a pseudogene. The CDR3 is 14 residues long.

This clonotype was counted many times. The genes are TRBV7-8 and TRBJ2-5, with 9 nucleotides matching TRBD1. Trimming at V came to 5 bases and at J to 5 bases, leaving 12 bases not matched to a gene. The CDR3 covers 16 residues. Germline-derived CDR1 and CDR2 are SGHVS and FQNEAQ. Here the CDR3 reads CASSPQHSGQGETQYF. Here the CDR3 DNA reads TGTGCCAGCAGCCCGCAACACTCGGGACAGGGTGAGACCCAGTACTTC.